This T cell receptor (beta chain) emerged from a study of T cell responses to AZD1222 COVID-19 vaccine. Findings and limits, study-wide: An increase in Spike-specific TCR breadth and depth was observed after two AZD1222 doses. It should be noted that donors were predominantly white British and more often female, and clonal diversity was possibly underestimated.

About this clone: The antigen remains undetermined.

Germline V gene lookup returns CDR1 SGHVS and CDR2 FQNEAQ. V was pared by 2 bases and J by 1 base, with 11 bases between. The CDR3 extends over 15 amino acids. Sequencing used immunoSEQ multiplex PCR; TCRdb keeps in-frame clones, though not all of them. The data show 70,000 to 95,000 clones, 89% seen once. The chain has TRBV7-8 and TRBJ1-1; D gene unclear. The sequencing used peripheral blood, collected on day 0 of MenACWY control vaccination. The receptor comes from an adult in good health. The CDR3 nucleotides read TGTGCCAGCAGCTTATTCCTAACAAAGAACACTGAAGCTTTCTTT. Translation: CASSLFLTKNTEAFF. The complete variable domain, with remaining parts taken from reference TRBV7-8 and TRBJ1-1, reads GAGVSQSPRYKVAKRGQDVALRCDPISGHVSLFWYQQALGQGPEFLTYFQNEAQLDKSGLPSDRFFAERPEGSVSTLKIQRTQQEDSAVYLCASSLFLTKNTEAFFGQGTRLTVV.